The following is a TCR beta chain sequence with its context. What it binds is not known. For the second PCR, which ran for roughly 6 to 12 cycles, a sample-barcoded 5' primer and a J-beta primer mix were used. TCRdb re-called the 5' RACE reads with MiXCR, one entry per CDR3 protein. Of 1.5 million to 2 million distinct CDR3 sequences in the sample, less than 50% were seen once. This sample is part of a study of blood T cells in healthy people across ages. CDR3 length: 14 residues. Germline V gives CDR1 SGHTA, CDR2 FQGNSA. A minimum of 5 micrograms of total RNA was extracted per sample. Overall study results and limits: A roughly linear fall in TCR beta diversity per million T cells was seen with increasing age. With naive T cell percentage, TCR beta diversity showed a strong correlation. Estimates based on one million T cells were treated as lower bounds.

The J gene is TRBJ2-4, the V gene TRBV7-2; 7 bases match TRBD2. The J call may be mistaken, given a closer DNA end match to TRBJ2-5. Specimen: blood. This sequence was found in a woman between 35 and 50 years old in good health. CDR3 loop: CASSRGRGWETQYF. CDR3 DNA: TGTGCCAGCAGCCGAGGGCGGGGGTGGGAGACCCAGTACTTC.